Each of the 21 T cell receptor beta chains below was sequenced from the same sample in a study of blood T cell repertoires in COVID-19. The data were produced by immunoSEQ multiplex PCR, yet TCRdb's version contains in-frame clones alone and is incomplete. The repertoire includes about 230,000 clones, about four fifths of them detected once, and 4.4% sits in the top ten. The sequenced sample consisted of peripheral blood. The receptors originated from a man aged 45-60 years with active or convalescent COVID-19.

The chain couples TRBV30 to TRBJ1-1; 8 bases map to TRBD1. Germline assignment: CDR1 GTSNPN and CDR2 SVGIG (reference sequence). The CDR3 covers 13 residues. The trim removed 3 bases at V and 4 bases at J, leaving 4 bases unmatched. The CDR3 region has the DNA TGTGCCTGGAGGCGCACAGGGGGCACTGAAGCTTTCTTT. It yields the protein CAWRRTGGTEAFF.

The chain links TRBV10-3 to TRBJ2-5; unclear D gene. With 0 bases removed from V and 5 bases from J, the gap between germline ends came to 10 bases. CDR1 ENHRY and CDR2 SYGVKD come from the germline V gene. CDR3 length: 14 amino acids. CDR3 sequence: CAISESVPRETQYF. CDR3 bases: TGTGCCATCAGTGAGTCTGTACCCCGGGAGACCCAGTACTTC.

The genes are TRBV6-5 and TRBJ1-2; a weak D match, TRBD1 (6 bases). The V end was cut by 0 bases, the J end by 7 bases, with 12 bases between. The CDR3 length is 14 residues. Germline V gene lookup returns CDR1 MNHEY and CDR2 SVGAGI. CDR3 in amino acids: CASSYSREGGGYTF. CDR3 DNA sequence: TGTGCCAGCAGTTACTCGAGGGAAGGGGGTGGCTACACCTTC.

The V gene is TRBV19, the J gene TRBJ1-1; no clear D. There are 13 residues in the CDR3. Per the germline V gene, CDR1 is LNHDA and CDR2 is SQIVND (reference sequence). V lost 2 bases to trimming and J lost 2 bases, with 6 bases between them. The CDR3 region has the DNA TGTGCCAGTAGTATACGGTTCAACACTGAAGCTTTCTTT. As protein: CASSIRFNTEAFF. Full variable domain (missing parts from reference TRBV19 and TRBJ1-1): DGGITQSPKYLFRKEGQNVTLSCEQNLNHDAMYWYRQDPGQGLRLIYYSQIVNDFQKGDIAEGYSVSREKKESFPLTVTSAQKNPTAFYLCASSIRFNTEAFFGQGTRLTVV.

This rearrangement joins TRBV4-1 to TRBJ1-4; D remains ambiguous. Germline V gene data show CDR1 as MGHRA and CDR2 as YSYEKL. There are 17 residues in the CDR3. Deletions cut 0 bases from V and 7 bases from J, with 18 bases between. The CDR3 coding sequence is TGCGCCAGCAGCCAAGATTGGAGGGCGGATCTGAGTGAAAAACTGTTTTTT. It translates to CASSQDWRADLSEKLFF.

The chain is built from TRBV18 and TRBJ2-3; 9 bases are shared with TRBD2. CDR1 is KGHSH and CDR2 is LQKENI in the germline V gene. J gave up 2 bases and V 3 bases, and 9 bases lay outside the gene matches. The CDR3 is 17 residues long. The CDR3 region has the DNA TGTGCCAGCTCACCTCTGCTGAGCGGGGGGATCACAGATACGCAGTATTTT. Translated: CASSPLLSGGITDTQYF.

This clone was picked up a small number of times. The V gene is TRBV30, the J gene TRBJ1-6; the match to TRBD1 covers 7 bases. V trimming: 3 bases; J trimming: 7 bases; junction bases outside the gene matches: 3. Per germline, CDR1 GTSNPN and CDR2 SVGIG (reference sequence). The CDR3 runs 13 residues. The CDR3 here is CAWSTGVNSPLHF. The CDR3 DNA follows: TGTGCCTGGAGCACAGGGGTGAATTCACCCCTCCACTTT.

The chain carries TRBV27 and TRBJ1-2, with D possibly TRBD1 on 6 matching bases. The germline CDR1 and CDR2 sequences are MNHEY and SMNVEV (reference sequence). Between the trimmed V and J ends, which lost 8 bases and 8 bases, there was a span of 27 bases. This CDR3 region has 16 residues. The CDR3 loop reads CASGVGDIFQGYGYTF. The DNA of the CDR3 is TGTGCCAGCGGTGTAGGGGACATTTTTCAGGGGTACGGCTACACCTTC.

This chain links TRBV28 with TRBJ1-5; 9 bases agree with TRBD1. Germline CDR1 reads MDHEN; CDR2 reads SYDVKM. The CDR3 loop spans 13 amino acids. V lost 8 bases to trimming and J lost 5 bases; unmatched junction nucleotides: 4. In DNA form, the CDR3 reads TGTGCCAGCCTCCGACAGGGGGATCAGCCCCAGCATTTT. This gives the protein CASLRQGDQPQHF. Supplemented by reference TRBV28 and TRBJ1-5, the full variable domain reads DVKVTQSSRYLVKRTGEKVFLECVQDMDHENMFWYRQDPGLGLRLIYFSYDVKMKEKGDIPEGYSVSREKKERFSLILESASTNQTSMYLCASLRQGDQPQHFGDGTRLSIL.

The chain is built from TRBV28 and TRBJ1-3, with TRBD1 matching 7 bases. The CDR3 extends over 15 amino acids. Per germline, CDR1 MDHEN and CDR2 SYDVKM. V was clipped by 5 bases and J by 2 bases; unmatched bases: 6. The CDR3 nucleotides read TGTGCCAGCAGTCAACAGGGGTTCGCTGGAAACACCATATATTTT. Encoded protein: CASSQQGFAGNTIYF.

The rearrangement joins TRBV7-3 to TRBJ1-3; perhaps TRBD1 as D (5 bases). CDR1 is SGHTA, CDR2 FQGTGA, per germline. The CDR3 loop spans 14 amino acids. The V and J ends lost 8 bases and 1 base respectively, with 12 bases between them. The CDR3 region has the DNA TGTGCCAGCTCCACAGGAAGTTCTGGAAACACCATATATTTT. Its protein is CASSTGSSGNTIYF.

The chain carries TRBV4-3 and TRBJ1-2, with D perhaps TRBD1 (6 bases). The CDR3 spans 13 residues. V was pared by 0 bases and J by 5 bases, with 7 bases between. Germline V lookup: CDR1 LGHNA, CDR2 YSLEER. CDR3 DNA: TGCGCCAGCAGCCAAGAAGGACAGTATGGCTACACCTTC. It yields the protein CASSQEGQYGYTF.

The rearrangement joins TRBV3-1 (or the pseudogene TRBV3-2) to TRBJ1-2, with 8 bases matching TRBD1. Looked up from germline, CDR1 is LGHDT and CDR2 is YNNKEL (reference sequence). The CDR3 runs 13 residues. Trimming cost V 4 bases and J 8 bases; bases outside gene matches: 6. The CDR3 DNA sequence: TGTGCCAGCAGCCCCGGACAGGGTCGGGGCTACACCTTC. This sequence encodes CASSPGQGRGYTF.

This rearrangement joins TRBV11-1 to TRBJ1-1; TRBD1 is a possible D gene (5 bases). Trimming shortened V by 1 base and J by 1 base, and 10 bases separated the two germline ends. CDR1 SGHAT and CDR2 FQDESV come from the germline V gene (reference sequence). This CDR3 region has 15 residues. The CDR3 DNA reads TGTGCCAGCAGCTTAGGGGACGGGGGGAACACTGAAGCTTTCTTT. Protein sequence: CASSLGDGGNTEAFF.

The chain recombines TRBV29-1 with TRBJ2-5; 7 nucleotides agree with TRBD1. The germline gives CDR1 SQVTM, CDR2 ANQGSEA. The CDR3 has 16 amino acids. The V gene end was trimmed by 2 bases and the J gene end by 4 bases; junction bases not matched to a gene: 13. As DNA, the CDR3 is TGCAGCGTTGAAAAGGCGAGGGAAGGGGGCGGAGAGACCCAGTACTTC. It encodes CSVEKAREGGGETQYF.

This clone was seen a few times. The chain is built from TRBV19 and TRBJ2-1, with 13 bases identical to TRBD2. CDR3 size: 14 residues. J lost 7 bases, V lost 9 bases, and 6 bases had no gene match. CDR1 and CDR2 (germline): LNHDA, SQIVND (reference sequence). The CDR3 DNA follows: TGTGCCAGCCGTAGGGGACTAGCGGGGAATGAGCAGTTCTTC. It codes for CASRRGLAGNEQFF.

The gene calls are TRBV29-1 and TRBJ2-1; 7 bases agree with TRBD1. After removal of 7 bases from V and 6 bases from J, the junction contained 9 bases not matched to a gene. Germline-derived CDR1 and CDR2 are SQVTM and ANQGSEA. The CDR3 covers 13 residues. CDR3 residues: CSADRDGSNEQFF. DNA of the CDR3: TGCAGCGCTGACAGGGATGGTTCCAATGAGCAGTTCTTC.

The chain recombines TRBV14 with TRBJ2-3, with 7 bases fitting TRBD2. Germline V gene sequence: CDR1 SGHDN, CDR2 FVKESK. The V segment lost 0 bases and the J segment 0 bases; nucleotides outside the gene matches: 15. The CDR3 is made up of 20 amino acids. The CDR3 DNA reads as TGTGCCAGCAGCCAAGATCGGGGGGATAGGACTCTTACTAGCACAGATACGCAGTATTTT. This sequence encodes CASSQDRGDRTLTSTDTQYF.

On this clone itself: This CDR3 is also generated by other DNA sequences in the sample. This chain links TRBV6-5 with TRBJ1-1; tentative D call: TRBD1 (5 bases). CDR3 size: 13 residues. CDR1 is MNHEY and CDR2 is SVGAGI in the germline V gene. Trimming pared 2 bases from V and 2 bases from J, leaving 6 bases between. CDR3 nucleotides: TGTGCCAGCAGTTACGACAGAAACACTGAAGCTTTCTTT. Translation gives CASSYDRNTEAFF.

This clone showed up just once. The chain has TRBV7-9 and TRBJ2-1, with 13 nucleotides matching TRBD2. The V and J ends lost 2 bases and 6 bases, in that order; junction bases with no gene match: 4. In germline, CDR1 is SEHNR, CDR2 FQNEAQ (reference sequence). The CDR3 covers 16 residues. As DNA, the CDR3 is TGTGCCAGCAGCTTACCGACTAGCGGGGGGTCCAATGAGCAGTTCTTC. Its protein product is CASSLPTSGGSNEQFF. Full variable domain (remainder filled in from reference TRBV7-9 and TRBJ2-1): DTGVSQNPRHKITKRGQNVTFRCDPISEHNRLYWYRQTLGQGPEFLTYFQNEAQLEKSRLLSDRFSAERPKGSFSTLEIQRTEQGDSAMYLCASSLPTSGGSNEQFFGPGTRLTVL.

V and J are TRBV7-2 and TRBJ1-6; D call uncertain. This CDR3 has 15 residues. In germline, CDR1 is SGHTA, CDR2 FQGNSA. V was shortened by 5 bases and J by 9 bases, with 17 bases between the two germline ends. The CDR3 here is CASSRGIQFGSPLHF. The CDR3 nucleotides read TGTGCCAGCAGCCGGGGTATCCAGTTTGGTTCACCCCTCCACTTT.